Here is one T cell receptor beta chain with its context. Germline and junction disagree at one end, which may indicate a read error. The data originate from a study of regulatory T cells in long-lasting Graves disease. Building of the TCR beta libraries involved iRepertoire HTBI primers and Arm-PCR of CDR3 regions. TCRdb reprocessed the multiplex PCR reads with MiXCR, giving one entry per CDR3 protein. The sample lists about 470,000 distinct CDR3 sequences; more than 20% were seen once. The CDR3 is made up of 15 amino acids. CDR1 and CDR2 (germline): SQVTM, ANQGSEA. Time point indicated: persistent/refractory GD, antithyroid drugs over 5 years with positive TRAb. PBMC-extracted RNA yielded the TCR library.

The genes are TRBV29-1 and TRBJ1-1; TRBD1 agrees at 7 bases. The source was peripheral blood mononuclear cells (PBMCs), collected when the disease was refractory, from a patient treated with antithyroid drugs. The clonotype originates from a female donor with Graves disease. In DNA, the CDR3 is TGCAGCGTCAAAAGAAGGGGGCAGTTGAACGCTGAAGCTTTCTTT. It codes for CSVKRRGQLNAEAFF.